What follows are 12 T cell receptor beta chains derived from one specimen sequenced in a study of T cells in Graves' hyperthyroidism and ophthalmopathy. RNA transcripts gave rise to amplified TCR beta CDR3 regions. The TCR CDR3 first-round RT-PCR relied on the HTBI primer set. One entry per CDR3 protein results from TCRdb running MiXCR on the multiplex PCR reads. In the table there are some 140,000 distinct CDR3 sequences, approximately 24% of which are singletons. The sequencing sample was made of blood. The receptors here all came from a woman between 50 and 59 years old with Graves' hyperthyroidism that later progressed to Graves' ophthalmopathy.

This clonotype was seen many times. The chain is built from TRBV28 and TRBJ1-1; D gene ambiguous. The CDR3 is 14 residues long. V was pared by 3 bases and J by 4 bases, with 12 bases between. Germline V gene sequence: CDR1 MDHEN, CDR2 SYDVKM. CDR3: CASSFGGFGTEAFF. The DNA for the CDR3 is TGTGCCAGCAGTTTCGGAGGTTTTGGCACTGAAGCTTTCTTT.

This clonotype was observed a handful of times. V usage is TRBV4-1 and J usage is TRBJ1-2; D is perhaps TRBD1 (6 bases). This CDR3 region has 14 residues. Trimming took 4 bases from V and 6 from J, leaving 15 bases between them. Germline V CDR1 and CDR2: MGHRA, YSYEKL. The CDR3 nucleotides read TGCGCCAGCAGCCTCCGATCAGGGGCGGATGGCTACACCTTC. Translating it yields CASSLRSGADGYTF.

This chain joins TRBV29-1 and TRBJ2-3; a possible D gene is TRBD2 (6 bases). V was shortened by 4 bases and J by 4 bases, with 21 bases between the two germline ends. CDR3 length: 16 residues. Germline V gene lookup returns CDR1 SQVTM and CDR2 ANQGSEA. As DNA, the CDR3 is TGCAGCGTTGTTGGCGGTTTGGGGACTGGCTCAGATACGCAGTATTTT. Encoded protein: CSVVGGLGTGSDTQYF.

The chain employs TRBV18 and TRBJ2-5; 9 bases agree with TRBD2. The junction had 10 bases not matched to a gene; V was cut back by 6 bases and J by 5 bases. Germline lookup yields CDR1 KGHSH and CDR2 LQKENI. The CDR3 is 15 amino acids. Here the CDR3 DNA reads TGTGCCAGCTCTCAGGGACTAGCCCGCGGGGAGACCCAGTACTTC. It yields the protein CASSQGLARGETQYF.

The table lists this clonotype with a few counts. V usage is TRBV6-1 and J usage is TRBJ1-5; unclear D gene. With 3 bases removed from V and 6 bases from J, the gap between germline ends came to 9 bases. CDR3 length: 13 residues. Germline CDR1 reads MNHNS; CDR2 reads SASEGT. The CDR3 DNA sequence: TGTGCCAGCAGTGATCTGCCCGGTCAGCCCCAGCATTTT. Its translation: CASSDLPGQPQHF.

The genes are TRBV29-1 and TRBJ1-1, with TRBD1 matching 8 bases. The CDR3 spans 14 residues. Trimming at V came to 3 bases and at J to 5 bases, leaving 8 bases not matched to a gene. Germline V CDR1 and CDR2: SQVTM, ANQGSEA. The CDR3 sequence is CSVDLTGGKTEAFF. Written as DNA, the CDR3 is TGCAGCGTTGACCTAACAGGGGGTAAGACTGAAGCTTTCTTT.

The chain is built from TRBV10-3 and TRBJ2-7; perhaps TRBD2 as D (6 bases). The CDR3 runs to 12 residues. V was shortened by 10 bases and J by 2 bases, with 12 bases between the two germline ends. Germline CDR1 ENHRY, CDR2 SYGVKD. The CDR3 region has the DNA TGTGCCACCGGGGGAGTGACCTACGAGCAGTACTTC. Amino acids: CATGGVTYEQYF.

This chain links TRBV20-1 with TRBJ2-7, with 7 bases aligning to TRBD2. V shed 1 base, J shed 7 bases, and the junction held 13 bases outside the gene matches. CDR1 is DFQATT and CDR2 is SNEGSKA in the germline V gene (reference sequence). CDR3 length equals 15 residues. The CDR3: CSARGQLWGLSEQYF. The CDR3 DNA follows: TGCAGTGCTAGAGGTCAATTGTGGGGACTATCTGAGCAGTACTTC.

This clonotype was picked up many times. This chain uses TRBV12-3 or TRBV12-4 with TRBJ2-7; D might be TRBD1 (7 bases). CDR3 length: 15 residues. With 3 bases removed from V and 5 bases from J, the gap between germline ends came to 17 bases. As DNA, the CDR3 is TGTGCCAGCAGTTTCACCAGGCAGGGGGGAGACGAGCAGTACTTC. Translation: CASSFTRQGGDEQYF.

This clonotype was counted at least ten times. This chain links TRBV30 with TRBJ2-3; possibly TRBD1 or TRBD2 for D (5 bases each). The CDR3 runs to 12 residues. CDR1 and CDR2 (germline): GTSNPN, SVGIG (reference sequence). V lost 3 bases, J lost 6 bases, and 10 bases lay in between. CDR3: CAWRLWGDTQYF. CDR3 nucleotides: TGTGCCTGGAGGCTATGGGGGGATACGCAGTATTTT.

The sample holds many counts of this clonotype. V usage is TRBV28 and J usage is TRBJ1-2, with TRBD1 identical over 8 bases. There are 14 residues in the CDR3. Germline CDR1 is MDHEN and CDR2 is SYDVKM. The V segment lost 4 bases and the J segment 4 bases; nucleotides outside the gene matches: 5. The CDR3 nucleotides read TGTGCCAGCAGTTCCCAGGGGGCCTCCTATGGCTACACCTTC. Amino acids: CASSSQGASYGYTF.

The chain carries TRBV6-1 and TRBJ2-2; D ambiguous. TRBJ1-1 matches the DNA end more closely, so the J call is doubtful. The CDR3 has 9 amino acids. Germline V CDR1 and CDR2: MNHNS, SASEGT. The DNA for the CDR3 is TGTGCCAGCAGCCGTAGAGCTTTCTTT. It translates to CASSRRAFF.